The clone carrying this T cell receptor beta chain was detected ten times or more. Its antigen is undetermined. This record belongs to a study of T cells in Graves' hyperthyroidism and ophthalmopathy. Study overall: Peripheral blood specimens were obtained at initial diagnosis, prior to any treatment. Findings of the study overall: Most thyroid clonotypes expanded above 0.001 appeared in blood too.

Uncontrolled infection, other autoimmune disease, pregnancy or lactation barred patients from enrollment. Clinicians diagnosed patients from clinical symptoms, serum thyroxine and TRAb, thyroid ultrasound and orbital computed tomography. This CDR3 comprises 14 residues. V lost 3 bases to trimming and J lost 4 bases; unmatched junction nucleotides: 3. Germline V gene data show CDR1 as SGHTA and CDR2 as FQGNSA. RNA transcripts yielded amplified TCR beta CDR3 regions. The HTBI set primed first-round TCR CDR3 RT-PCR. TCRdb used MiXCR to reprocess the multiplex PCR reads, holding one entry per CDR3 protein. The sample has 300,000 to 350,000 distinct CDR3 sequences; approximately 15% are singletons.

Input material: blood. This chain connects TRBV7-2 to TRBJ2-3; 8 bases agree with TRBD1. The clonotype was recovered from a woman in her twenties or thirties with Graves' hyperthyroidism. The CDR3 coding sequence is TGTGCCAGCAGCTTGGACAGGGCCGCAGATACGCAGTATTTT. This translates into CASSLDRAADTQYF.